This T cell receptor (beta chain) was captured by sequencing in a study of T cell clonality in common variable immunodeficiency. Study-level results: T cell subpopulation sequencing would be needed to explain CVID clonality. Fewer deletions and N-nucleotide insertions were reportedly seen in common variable immunodeficiency TCR beta sequences.

This clone was counted only a few times. What it recognizes is unknown. The read ends 3 residues shy of where the CDR3 ends; the end is completed using the germline J gene. Looked up from germline, CDR1 is SNHLY and CDR2 is FYNNEI. V lost 6 bases to trimming and J lost 6 bases, with 15 bases between them. There are 14 residues in the CDR3. The assay was immunoSEQ multiplex PCR, and TCRdb's table has in-frame clones only and misses some. This sample comprises about 28,000 clones, none seen once only. The chain recombines TRBV2 with TRBJ2-1; D might be TRBD2 (5 bases). The sequenced sample was peripheral blood mononuclear cells. This TCR was sampled from a person between 18 and 69 years old in good health. CDR3 protein: CASRRAEGSNEQFF. The covered CDR3 bases are TGTGCCAGCAGACGAGCGGAAGGGTCCAATGAG.